A selection of T cell receptor beta chains follows, all from one sample in a study of tumor-infiltrating lymphocytes in localized non-small cell lung cancer. Sequencing used immunoSEQ multiplex PCR; TCRdb keeps in-frame clones, though not all of them. The sample includes some 2,700 clones, 55% of them seen just once. The sequenced sample was uninvolved lung tissue not adjacent to the tumor. Every receptor here comes from a human donor with non-small cell lung cancer. CDR3s include the opening cysteine and the closing phenylalanine or tryptophan. The order of the fields is J gene, clone size, D gene, V gene, CDR3 DNA, CDR3 protein. The D gene is left open where the match is weak. Only part of the rows carry a size: once, few, many, or a class if the clone is expanded.

TRBJ2-5 - TRBD2 TRBV6-5 TGTGCCAGCAGTTACTCGGCTAGCGGGATGGTTGAGACCCAGTACTTC CASSYSASGMVETQYF
TRBJ2-7 few - TRBV18 TGTGCCAGCTCACCGCGAGGGCTGGAAGAGCAGTACTTC CASSPRGLEEQYF
TRBJ2-3 - - TRBV10-2 TGCGCCAGCAGTGCCGGACTGAGCACAGATACGCAGTATTTT CASSAGLSTDTQYF
TRBJ1-5 few TRBD1 TRBV19 TGTGCCAGTAGTATACCGGGACAGGGGGCTCGGCAGCCCCAGCATTTT CASSIPGQGARQPQHF
TRBJ2-5 few - TRBV2 TGTGCCAGCAGTCGCAATACGGGAGAAGGGGAGACCCAGTACTTC CASSRNTGEGETQYF
TRBJ2-1 - TRBD1 TRBV19 TGTGCCAGTTCGAGACCGGGACAGGCTCTAAATGAGCAGTTCTTC CASSRPGQALNEQFF
TRBJ2-7 - - TRBV5-1 TGCGCCAGCAGCTCGACAGGCCGTGACGAGCAGTACTTC CASSSTGRDEQYF
TRBJ1-5 few TRBD1 TRBV10-3 TGTGCCATCAGTGAGGGACAGGGCCCTCAGCCCCAGCATTTT CAISEGQGPQPQHF
TRBJ1-2 - - TRBV5-8 TGTGCCAGCAGCCGGGAGTATGGCTACACCTTC CASSREYGYTF
TRBJ2-2 - - TRBV11-1 TGTGCCAGCAGCGGTGACTATTCGAACACCGGGGAGCTGTTTTTT CASSGDYSNTGELFF
TRBJ2-3 - - TRBV7-2 TGTGCCAGCAGCCGGGTCACAGATACGCAGTATTTT CASSRVTDTQYF
TRBJ1-2 - - TRBV30 TGTGCCTGGAGTCCTCCGGACCGTACTAACTATGGCTACACCTTC CAWSPPDRTNYGYTF
TRBJ2-1 - TRBD2 TRBV9 TGTGCCAGCAGCGTCGGGGCTAGCGGGAGTCTCTACAATGAGCAGTTCTTC CASSVGASGSLYNEQFF
TRBJ2-1 - - TRBV9 TGTGCCAGCAGCGTAGACTATGGTGAGCAGTTCTTC CASSVDYGEQFF
TRBJ2-3 - TRBD2 TRBV4-2 TGTGCCAGCAGCCAAGGGACTAGTCCAGATACGCAGTATTTT CASSQGTSPDTQYF
TRBJ1-5 - - TRBV30 TGTGCCTGGAGTTCCGGCCCCAATCAGCCCCAGCATTTT CAWSSGPNQPQHF